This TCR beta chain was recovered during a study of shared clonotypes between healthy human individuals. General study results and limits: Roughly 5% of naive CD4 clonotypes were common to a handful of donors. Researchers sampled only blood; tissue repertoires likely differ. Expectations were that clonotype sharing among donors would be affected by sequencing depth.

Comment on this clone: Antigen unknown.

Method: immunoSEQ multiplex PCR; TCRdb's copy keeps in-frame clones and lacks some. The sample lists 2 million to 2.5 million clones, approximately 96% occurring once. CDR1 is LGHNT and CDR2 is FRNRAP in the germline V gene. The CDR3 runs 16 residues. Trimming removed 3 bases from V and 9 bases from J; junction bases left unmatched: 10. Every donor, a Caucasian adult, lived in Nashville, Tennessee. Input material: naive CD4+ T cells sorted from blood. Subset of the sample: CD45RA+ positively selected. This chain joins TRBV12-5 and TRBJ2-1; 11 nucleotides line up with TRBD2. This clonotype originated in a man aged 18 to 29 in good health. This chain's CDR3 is CASGFALAGVTVEQFF. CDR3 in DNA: TGTGCTAGTGGTTTTGCACTAGCGGGAGTAACCGTTGAGCAGTTCTTC.